Below, one T cell receptor beta chain is given with its context. The data originate from a study of blood T cell repertoires in COVID-19. For the study at large: Some COVID-19 samples were acute and others convalescent; all came from the United States, Italy and Spain. From T cells, B-cell-depleted T cells, or PBMCs came the material, which was cDNA or gDNA.

The CDR3 spans 14 residues. V lost 5 bases and J lost 0, with 10 bases in between. Germline CDR1 MGHDK, CDR2 SYGVNS. In the original workflow: Amplifying reference gene primers gave estimates of nucleated cell counts. The data were produced by immunoSEQ multiplex PCR, yet TCRdb's version contains in-frame clones alone and is incomplete. V and J calls plus clone size are reproduced from that table; the DNA served to infer D and trimming. Of about 15,000 clones detected, 85% to 90% appear once; the ten largest clones hold 2% to 2.5%. This clonotype was sampled from a woman in her 70s in a cohort sampled during active or convalescent COVID-19. The chain combines TRBV25-1 with TRBJ2-5, with D perhaps TRBD1 (6 bases). Sequencing input: peripheral blood. The CDR3 DNA is TGTGCCAGCAGTTCCGGACAGTACCAAGAGACCCAGTACTTC. Translating gives CASSSGQYQETQYF. Full variable domain (missing parts from reference TRBV25-1 and TRBJ2-5): EADIYQTPRYLVIGTGKKITLECSQTMGHDKMYWYQQDPGMELHLIHYSYGVNSTEKGDLSSESTVSRIRTEHFPLTLESARPSHTSQYLCASSSGQYQETQYFGPGTRLLVL.